This paragraph covers one TCR beta chain sequence. Antigen: not known. The data were taken from a study of neurological immune-mediated disorders. Whole-study results and caveats: The multiple sclerosis repertoire cluster was not associated with any clinical or MRI feature, with the authors stating that larger cohorts are needed.

Via MiXCR, TCRdb re-called the 5' RACE reads, giving one row per CDR3 protein. The table shows under 85,000 distinct CDR3 sequences, with approximately 5.3% occurring only once. The sample consisted of PBMCs. This clonotype was sampled from a human donor with multiple sclerosis. The donor label of this sample is uncertain.

The CDR3 here is CSILRATGELFF. The CDR3 DNA follows: TGCAGCATATTGCGAGCCACCGGGGAGCTGTTTTTT. The V call is TRBV29-1, the J call TRBJ2-2; D unclear. V gave up 8 bases and J gave up 4 bases, with 11 bases separating them. This CDR3 spans 12 amino acids. CDR1 is SQVTM and CDR2 is ANQGSEA in the germline V gene.